The clone carrying this T cell receptor beta chain was counted a few times. This CDR3 contains 12 residues. The germline CDR1 and CDR2 sequences are SGHKS and YYEKEE (reference sequence). The germline V and J ends were trimmed by 10 bases and 7 bases, with 15 bases remaining between them. Method: immunoSEQ multiplex PCR; TCRdb's copy keeps in-frame clones and lacks some. The top ten clones hold over 6% of a sample with around 300,000 clones, roughly nine tenths of them seen once. These data are taken from a study of blood T cell repertoires in COVID-19. Material: PBMCs or T cells enriched from blood (not recorded which). V and J are TRBV5-5 and TRBJ2-1; TRBD1 might be the D (6 bases). The clonotype comes from a woman aged 40 to 50 who had recovered from COVID-19. The CDR3, as DNA: TGTGCCGCCCAGGGGCTGGGAAATGAGCAGTTCTTC. This sequence encodes CAAQGLGNEQFF.